This passage covers 27 T cell receptor beta chains from one sample sequenced in a study of blood T cell repertoires in COVID-19 (dated by TCRdb to about 2020). Libraries were constructed by the immunoSEQ multiplex PCR assay. TCRdb retrieved this table from immuneACCESS and kept in-frame rearrangements only. Not all clones are present; in checked studies, unresolved V genes account for under half, and no reason is known for the remainder. This sample lists over 200,000 clones; about nine tenths were detected once. The leading ten clones occupy about 6% of the sample. Sequences were obtained from peripheral blood. The receptors come from a man at least 80 years old with acute or convalescent COVID-19.

The chain is built from TRBV2 and TRBJ2-7, with 10 bases fitting TRBD2. Germline V gene data show CDR1 as SNHLY and CDR2 as FYNNEI. Germline trimming cut 6 bases from V and 0 bases from J; bases unmatched to any gene: 5. This CDR3 has 15 residues. In DNA, the CDR3 is TGTGCCAGCAGAGAGGCTAGCGGGAGCTCCTACGAGCAGTACGTC. It specifies CASREASGSSYEQYV.

The V gene is TRBV4-1, the J gene TRBJ1-5, with 8 bases fitting TRBD1. The CDR3 covers 16 residues. Germline CDR1 reads MGHRA; CDR2 reads YSYEKL. V lost 0 bases and J lost 6; bases outside the gene matches: 7. Here the CDR3 DNA reads TGCGCCAGCAGCCAAGAGGGTCGGACAGGGATTCAGCCCCAGCATTTT. Amino acids: CASSQEGRTGIQPQHF.

The genes are TRBV9 and TRBJ2-1, with TRBD1 identical over 12 bases. The CDR3 loop spans 16 amino acids. V was pared by 0 bases and J by 4 bases, with 2 bases of the junction left unmatched. Germline CDR1 SGDLS, CDR2 YYNGEE. This chain's CDR3 is CASSVEGQGAYNEQFF. The CDR3 nucleotides are TGTGCCAGCAGCGTAGAGGGACAGGGGGCGTACAATGAGCAGTTCTTC.

In nucleotides, the CDR3 is TGCGCCAGCAGTCATTCTCCCGGAACTAGCGGGCCCTCCTACGAGCAGTACTTC. Protein sequence: CASSHSPGTSGPSYEQYF. The rearrangement links TRBV23-1 to TRBJ2-7, with TRBD2 matching 9 bases. TRBV23-1 is noted as an ORF with a role that remains uncertain. J gave up 0 bases and V 3 bases, and 12 bases lay outside the gene matches. The CDR3 totals 18 residues.

This chain uses TRBV28 with TRBJ2-1; TRBD2 matches at 13 bases. Germline V lookup: CDR1 MDHEN, CDR2 SYDVKM. With 6 bases clipped from V and 8 bases from J, the junction kept 7 bases outside the gene matches. The CDR3 spans 15 residues. CDR3 bases: TGTGCCAGCAGACCGGGACTAGCGGGATTGCATGAGCAGTTCTTC. Translated: CASRPGLAGLHEQFF.

As DNA, the CDR3 is TGTGCCATCAGAGGACAGGGGAAATTAGAGACCCAGTACTTC. Protein product: CAIRGQGKLETQYF. V is TRBV10-3 and J is TRBJ2-5; 9 nucleotides agree with TRBD1. With V trimmed by 6 bases and J by 4 bases, 6 bases remained unmatched. Germline V gene lookup returns CDR1 ENHRY and CDR2 SYGVKD. The CDR3 extends over 14 amino acids.

The chain combines TRBV7-9 with TRBJ1-2; D is undetermined. This CDR3 has 14 residues. From germline, CDR1 is SEHNR and CDR2 FQNEAQ (reference sequence). V lost 5 bases and J lost 7, with 17 bases in between. The chain's CDR3 is CASSSQPPGSGYTF. CDR3 DNA sequence: TGTGCCAGCAGCAGCCAGCCCCCGGGATCTGGCTACACCTTC.

The chain joins TRBV7-9 to TRBJ2-5; tentatively, D is TRBD2 (5 bases). The CDR3 totals 15 residues. The germline CDR1 and CDR2 sequences are SEHNR and FQNEAQ (reference sequence). With 5 bases removed from V and 3 bases from J, the gap between germline ends came to 16 bases. The CDR3 sequence: CASSRAGNVKETQYF. DNA for the CDR3: TGTGCCAGCAGCCGAGCCGGGAACGTGAAAGAGACCCAGTACTTC.

This rearrangement joins TRBV11-2 to TRBJ1-1, with 7 bases that match TRBD1. This CDR3 is built from 16 residues. Germline values: CDR1 SGHAT, CDR2 FQNNGV. V gave up 1 base and J gave up 0 bases; unmatched junction bases: 5. CDR3 residues: CASSLALGQLNTEAFF. CDR3 coding DNA: TGTGCCAGCAGCTTAGCCCTGGGACAGTTGAACACTGAAGCTTTCTTT.

The genes are TRBV11-2 and TRBJ2-1, with 8 bases that match TRBD2. The CDR3 is 15 amino acids. V shed 4 bases, J shed 4 bases, and the junction held 6 bases outside the gene matches. Per germline, CDR1 SGHAT and CDR2 FQNNGV. The DNA of the CDR3 is TGTGCCAGCAGCTCCAGCGGGGGCCCTTACAATGAGCAGTTCTTC. This translates into CASSSSGGPYNEQFF.

This clone was counted a single time. V gene TRBV9 combines with J gene TRBJ2-5, with TRBD2 matching over 8 bases. CDR3 length: 15 amino acids. V dropped 4 bases and J dropped 5; count of bases not matched to a gene: 10. Germline V gene sequence: CDR1 SGDLS, CDR2 YYNGEE. The CDR3 nucleotides are TGTGCCAGCAGCTCCACCCGAGCGGGAGACGAGACCCAGTACTTC. Protein: CASSSTRAGDETQYF.

This clone has only one observation. The V call is TRBV12-3 or TRBV12-4, the J call TRBJ1-6; D is uncertain. V was clipped by 6 bases and J by 4 bases, with 7 bases between them. CDR3 size: 13 residues. The CDR3 spells CASRAPYNSPLHF. The CDR3 DNA reads as TGTGCCAGCAGGGCACCTTATAATTCACCCCTCCACTTT.

This clone showed up just once. This sequence joins TRBV6-5 and TRBJ1-2, with a weak D call TRBD1 (6 bases). The CDR3 totals 14 residues. Trimming pared 7 bases from V and 3 bases from J, leaving 15 bases between. Germline V gene data show CDR1 as MNHEY and CDR2 as SVGAGI. The DNA of the CDR3 is TGTGCCAGCAAAGCAGGGGCATCCCACTATGGCTACACCTTC. It encodes CASKAGASHYGYTF.

The rearrangement uses TRBV7-2 and TRBJ2-1, with a possible D match to TRBD1 (5 bases). V lost 4 bases and J 7 bases, leaving 17 bases between the germline ends. Germline V gene lookup returns CDR1 SGHTA and CDR2 FQGNSA. The CDR3 is 15 residues long. The CDR3 nucleotides read TGTGCCAGCAGCTACAACAGGACCCCACGGAATGAGCAGTTCTTC. Translating it yields CASSYNRTPRNEQFF.

V gene TRBV19 combines with J gene TRBJ2-7, with 9 bases identical to TRBD1. Germline V lookup: CDR1 LNHDA, CDR2 SQIVND (reference sequence). The CDR3 covers 13 residues. Trimming removed 8 bases from V and 1 base from J; junction bases left unmatched: 3. As DNA, the CDR3 is TGTGCCAGTCGGGGACAGGGTTCCTACGAGCAGTACTTC. Residues: CASRGQGSYEQYF.

The CDR3 DNA reads TGTGCCAGAAGCTGGCGAAACGCAGGGGGCTCTGGAAACACCATATATTTT. Translated: CARSWRNAGGSGNTIYF. J is TRBJ1-3 and V is TRBV5-3, with TRBD1 identical over 7 bases. TRBV5-3 has ORF status, its function being uncertain. The ends lost 3 bases at V and 0 bases at J; junction bases unmatched: 9. The CDR3 extends over 17 amino acids.

In DNA form, the CDR3 reads TGTGCCAGTAGAACGACAGGGGCGAACACCGGGGAGCTGTTTTTT. Encoded protein: CASRTTGANTGELFF. The gene calls are TRBV19 and TRBJ2-2; 8 nucleotides line up with TRBD1. The CDR3 loop spans 15 amino acids. CDR1 LNHDA and CDR2 SQIVND come from the germline V gene (reference sequence). Trimming cost V 6 bases and J 0 bases; bases outside gene matches: 3.

J is TRBJ2-1 and V is TRBV5-8; no reliable D call. CDR1 is SGHTS and CDR2 is YDEGEE in the germline V gene. CDR3 length: 11 amino acids. V gave up 2 bases and J gave up 6 bases, with 3 bases separating them. The CDR3 loop reads CASSFFNEQFF. The CDR3, as DNA: TGTGCCAGCAGCTTCTTCAATGAGCAGTTCTTC.

The chain couples TRBV19 to TRBJ1-5; a weak D match, TRBD1 (6 bases). CDR1 is LNHDA, CDR2 SQIVND, per germline (reference sequence). The CDR3 length is 15 residues. V lost 7 bases to trimming and J lost 1 base, with 14 bases between them. The CDR3 nucleotides read TGTGCCAGTACCGCGATCGGACAGAGCAATCAGCCCCAGCATTTT. Its translation is CASTAIGQSNQPQHF.

Of note for this clone: In the same sample, other DNA sequences code for this CDR3. The chain employs TRBV7-2 and TRBJ2-5; TRBD2 matches at 9 bases. The germline V gene has CDR1 SGHTA and CDR2 FQGNSA. V lost 5 bases and J lost 0; bases outside the gene matches: 7. CDR3 length equals 16 residues. CDR3 DNA sequence: TGTGCCAGCAGCCCCCGCACTAGCGGGTACCAAGAGACCCAGTACTTC. It is translated as CASSPRTSGYQETQYF.

The V call is TRBV11-2, the J call TRBJ2-1; possible D gene TRBD2, 5 bases. Germline V gene lookup returns CDR1 SGHAT and CDR2 FQNNGV. With 1 base removed from V and 0 bases from J, the gap between germline ends came to 10 bases. CDR3 size: 16 residues. The CDR3 loop is CASSLGGSRSYNEQFF. The DNA of the CDR3 is TGTGCCAGCAGCTTAGGAGGGTCTCGCTCCTACAATGAGCAGTTCTTC.

This clone appeared once. The chain is built from TRBV4-1 and TRBJ2-7; 10 nucleotides match TRBD2. CDR1 and CDR2 from the germline V gene are MGHRA and YSYEKL. After removal of 4 bases from V and 3 bases from J, the junction contained 9 bases not matched to a gene. The CDR3 length is 16 residues. Here the CDR3 DNA reads TGCGCCAGCAGCCCCTCTCCACTAGCGGGGAACTACGAGCAGTACTTC. Translation: CASSPSPLAGNYEQYF.

J is TRBJ2-2 and V is TRBV2; tentative D call: TRBD1 (6 bases). V lost 0 bases, J lost 0 bases, and 11 bases lay in between. Germline CDR1 SNHLY, CDR2 FYNNEI. CDR3 length equals 17 residues. The CDR3 bases are TGTGCCAGCAGTGAAGCCGGACAGAACCCGAACACCGGGGAGCTGTTTTTT. Amino acid sequence: CASSEAGQNPNTGELFF.

The V gene is TRBV30, the J gene TRBJ2-5, with a tentative D call TRBD2 (6 bases). Trimming removed 2 bases at V and 2 bases at J, with 9 bases between. Germline V gene data show CDR1 as GTSNPN and CDR2 as SVGIG (reference sequence). CDR3 length equals 13 residues. CDR3 region: CAWSSGSQETQYF. DNA for the CDR3: TGTGCCTGGAGTAGCGGGTCACAAGAGACCCAGTACTTC.

The genes are TRBV6-5 and TRBJ1-5; maybe TRBD1 (5 bases). This CDR3 region has 15 residues. The germline V gene has CDR1 MNHEY and CDR2 SVGAGI. The V end was cut by 2 bases, the J end by 4 bases, with 12 bases between. CDR3 nucleotide sequence: TGTGCCAGCAGTTACGCGATGGGGGGAAATCAGCCCCAGCATTTT. Translating gives CASSYAMGGNQPQHF.

J is TRBJ2-5 and V is TRBV5-5, with 7 bases lining up with TRBD2. This CDR3 is 14 amino acids long. V trimming: 4 bases; J trimming: 4 bases; junction bases outside the gene matches: 7. Per the germline V gene, CDR1 is SGHKS and CDR2 is YYEKEE (reference sequence). CDR3 region: CASSAGTGGETQYF. CDR3 nucleotides: TGTGCCAGCAGCGCGGGGACGGGGGGAGAGACCCAGTACTTC.

The rearrangement joins TRBV27 to TRBJ2-3; no reliable D call. Germline V CDR1 and CDR2: MNHEY, SMNVEV (reference sequence). The CDR3 is 12 residues long. The V and J ends lost 8 bases and 7 bases respectively, with 13 bases between them. The CDR3 nucleotides read TGTGCCAGCGGCCCCGCATTATATACGCAGTATTTT. It codes for CASGPALYTQYF.